This T cell receptor beta chain originates from a study of cytomegalovirus exposure and HLA in healthy donors. Findings and caveats of the study: Both high specificity and high sensitivity reportedly marked the classifier's diagnosis of cytomegalovirus status. Cytomegalovirus association was listed for about 180 TCR beta chains. There were a few CMV-associated chains whose specificity for CMV antigens was confirmed in vitro.

Sequenced by immunoSEQ multiplex PCR; TCRdb stores in-frame clones only, minus some. This table has approximately 220,000 clones, approximately 90% appearing once. About this clone itself: Its specificity is unknown.

Trimming removed 3 bases at V and 0 bases at J, with 8 bases between. This CDR3 spans 14 amino acids. Per germline, CDR1 LNHDA and CDR2 SQIVND (reference sequence). The gene calls are TRBV19 and TRBJ2-5; a weak D match, TRBD1 (5 bases). The origin of this receptor is a young woman in good health and CMV-seronegative. The sequenced sample was PBMCs. The CDR3 protein is CASSILTDQETQYF. CDR3 DNA: TGTGCCAGTAGTATCTTGACAGACCAAGAGACCCAGTACTTC.